What follows is one TCR beta chain and its context. Assay: immunoSEQ multiplex PCR; the TCRdb copy retains only in-frame clones and omits some. In the table there are roughly 2,300,000 clones, just under 95% of which are singletons. The data were taken from a study of shared clonotypes between healthy human individuals. Trimming left V 2 bases short and J 2 bases short, with 9 bases between. The CDR3 has 14 residues. Germline values: CDR1 MGHDK, CDR2 SYGVNS. Input material: naive CD4+ T cells from PBMCs. Specified subset: CD45RA+ positively selected. The receptor comes from a man between 18 and 35 years old in good health. Some clones in this sample may be carry-over from other donors' samples. J is TRBJ1-2 and V is TRBV25-1; D is ambiguous. As DNA, the CDR3 is TGTGCCAGCAGTGAACCCACTCGGAACTATGGCTACACCTTC. It codes for CASSEPTRNYGYTF.